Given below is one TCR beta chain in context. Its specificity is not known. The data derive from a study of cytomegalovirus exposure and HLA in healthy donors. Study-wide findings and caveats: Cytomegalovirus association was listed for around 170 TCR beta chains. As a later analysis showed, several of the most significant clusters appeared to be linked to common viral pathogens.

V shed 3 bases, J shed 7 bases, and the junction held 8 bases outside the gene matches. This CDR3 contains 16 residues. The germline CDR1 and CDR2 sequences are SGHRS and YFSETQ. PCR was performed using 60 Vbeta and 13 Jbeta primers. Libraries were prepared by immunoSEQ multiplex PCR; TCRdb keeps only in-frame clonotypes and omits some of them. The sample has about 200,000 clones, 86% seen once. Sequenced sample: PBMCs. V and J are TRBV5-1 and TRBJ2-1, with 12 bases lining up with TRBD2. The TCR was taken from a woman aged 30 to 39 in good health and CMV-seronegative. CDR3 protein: CASSYRTSGMVNEQFF. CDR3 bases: TGCGCCAGCAGCTACCGGACTAGCGGGATGGTAAATGAGCAGTTCTTC. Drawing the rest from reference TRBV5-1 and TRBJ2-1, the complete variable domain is KAGVTQTPRYLIKTRGQQVTLSCSPISGHRSVSWYQQTPGQGLQFLFEYFSETQRNKGNFPGRFSGRQFSNSRSEMNVSTLELGDSALYLCASSYRTSGMVNEQFFGPGTRLTVL.